This TCR beta chain originates from a study of OX40 agonist ivuxolimab in advanced cancers. For the study at large: Three patients responded partially, comprising one with hepatocellular carcinoma and two with cutaneous melanoma.

Trimming pared 4 bases from V and 1 base from J, leaving 16 bases between. CDR1 is MNHEY, CDR2 SMNVEV, per germline (reference sequence). This CDR3 has 16 amino acids. Using immunoSEQ multiplex PCR, the repertoire was profiled, and TCRdb retains in-frame clones only, with some absent. The sample consists of around 100,000 clones, 91% of them appearing once. The sampling schedule covered blood at baseline, cycle 4 day 1, and cycle 7 day 1. The clonotype comes from an adult with an advanced solid tumor such as melanoma, head and neck, liver or kidney cancer. Specimen: CD4+ or CD8+ T cells sorted from blood, collected in a trial of the OX40 agonist ivuxolimab. The chain employs TRBV27 and TRBJ1-1; perhaps TRBD1 as D (5 bases). CDR3 DNA: TGTGCCAGCAGTTCAAGACTCGGGACCCCGAACACTGAAGCTTTCTTT. It codes for CASSSRLGTPNTEAFF.